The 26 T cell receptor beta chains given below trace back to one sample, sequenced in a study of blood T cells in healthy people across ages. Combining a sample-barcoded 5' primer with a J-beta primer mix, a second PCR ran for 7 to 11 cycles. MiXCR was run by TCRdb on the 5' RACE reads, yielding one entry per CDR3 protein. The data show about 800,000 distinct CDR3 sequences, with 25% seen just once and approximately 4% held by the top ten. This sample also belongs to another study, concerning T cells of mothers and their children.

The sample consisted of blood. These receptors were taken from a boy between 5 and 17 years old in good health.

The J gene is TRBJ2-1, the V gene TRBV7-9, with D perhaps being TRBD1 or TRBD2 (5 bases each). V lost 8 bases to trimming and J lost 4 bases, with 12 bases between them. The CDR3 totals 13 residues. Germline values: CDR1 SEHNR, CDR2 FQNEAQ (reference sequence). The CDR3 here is CASLGTSYNEQFF. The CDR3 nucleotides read TGTGCCAGCCTAGGGACCTCATACAATGAGCAGTTCTTC.

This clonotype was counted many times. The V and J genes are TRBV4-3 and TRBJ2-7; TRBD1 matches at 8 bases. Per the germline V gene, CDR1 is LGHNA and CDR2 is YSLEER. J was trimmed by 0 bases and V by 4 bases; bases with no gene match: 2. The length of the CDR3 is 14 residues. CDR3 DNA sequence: TGCGCCAGCAGCCGAGACAGGGGCTCCTACGAGCAGTACTTC. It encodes CASSRDRGSYEQYF.

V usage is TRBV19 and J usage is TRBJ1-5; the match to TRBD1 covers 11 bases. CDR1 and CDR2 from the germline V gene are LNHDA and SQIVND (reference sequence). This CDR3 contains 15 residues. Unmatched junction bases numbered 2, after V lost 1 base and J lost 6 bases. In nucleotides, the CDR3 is TGTGCCAGTAGTATAGGGACAGGGGGCAGTCAGCCCCAGCATTTT. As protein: CASSIGTGGSQPQHF.

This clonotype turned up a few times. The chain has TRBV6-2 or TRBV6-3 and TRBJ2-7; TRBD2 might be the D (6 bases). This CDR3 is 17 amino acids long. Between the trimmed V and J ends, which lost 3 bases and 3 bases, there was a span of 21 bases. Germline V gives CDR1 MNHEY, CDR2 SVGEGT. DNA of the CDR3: TGTGCCAGCAGTTATGATCTCAAGAGGGACTTATACTACGAGCAGTACTTC. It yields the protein CASSYDLKRDLYYEQYF.

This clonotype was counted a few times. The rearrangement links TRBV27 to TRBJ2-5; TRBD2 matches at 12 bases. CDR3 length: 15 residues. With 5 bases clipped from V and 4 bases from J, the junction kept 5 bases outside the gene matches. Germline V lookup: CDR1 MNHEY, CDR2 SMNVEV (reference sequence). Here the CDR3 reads CASSRTSGVAETQYF. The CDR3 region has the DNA TGTGCCAGCAGTAGGACTAGCGGGGTGGCAGAGACCCAGTACTTC.

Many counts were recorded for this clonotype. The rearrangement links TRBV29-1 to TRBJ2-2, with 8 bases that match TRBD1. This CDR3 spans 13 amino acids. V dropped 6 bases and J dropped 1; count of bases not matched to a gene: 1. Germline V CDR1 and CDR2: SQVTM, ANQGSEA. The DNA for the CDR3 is TGCAGCGTGGACAGGGAGAACACCGGGGAGCTGTTTTTT. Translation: CSVDRENTGELFF.

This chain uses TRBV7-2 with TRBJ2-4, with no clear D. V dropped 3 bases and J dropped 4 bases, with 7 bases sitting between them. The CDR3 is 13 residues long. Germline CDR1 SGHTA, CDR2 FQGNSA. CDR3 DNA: TGTGCCAGCAGCTTTGCCTCTAAAAACATTCAGTACTTC. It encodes CASSFASKNIQYF.

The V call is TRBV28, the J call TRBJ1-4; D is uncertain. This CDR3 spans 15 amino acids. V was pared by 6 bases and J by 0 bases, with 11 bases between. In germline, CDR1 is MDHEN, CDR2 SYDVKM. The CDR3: CASSPLPTTNEKLFF. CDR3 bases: TGTGCCAGCAGCCCCCTACCCACAACTAATGAAAAACTGTTTTTT.

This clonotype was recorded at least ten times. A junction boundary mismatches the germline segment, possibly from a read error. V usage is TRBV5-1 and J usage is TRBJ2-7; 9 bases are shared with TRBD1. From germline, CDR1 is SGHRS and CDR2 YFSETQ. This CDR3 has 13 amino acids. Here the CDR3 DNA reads TGTGCCAGCAGCTCGACAGGGGGCTACGAGCAGTACTTC. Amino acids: CASSSTGGYEQYF.

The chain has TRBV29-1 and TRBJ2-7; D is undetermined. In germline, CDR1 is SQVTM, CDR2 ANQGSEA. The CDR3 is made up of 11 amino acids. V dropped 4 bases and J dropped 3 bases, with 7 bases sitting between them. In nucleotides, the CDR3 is TGCAGCGTTGTTGAAAGCTACGAGCAGTACTTC. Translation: CSVVESYEQYF.

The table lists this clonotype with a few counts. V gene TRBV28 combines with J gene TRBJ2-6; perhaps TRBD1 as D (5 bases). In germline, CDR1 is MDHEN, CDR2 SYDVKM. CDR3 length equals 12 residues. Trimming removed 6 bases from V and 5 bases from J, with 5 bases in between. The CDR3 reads CASRDRANVLTF. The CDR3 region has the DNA TGTGCCAGCAGGGACAGGGCCAACGTCCTGACTTTC.

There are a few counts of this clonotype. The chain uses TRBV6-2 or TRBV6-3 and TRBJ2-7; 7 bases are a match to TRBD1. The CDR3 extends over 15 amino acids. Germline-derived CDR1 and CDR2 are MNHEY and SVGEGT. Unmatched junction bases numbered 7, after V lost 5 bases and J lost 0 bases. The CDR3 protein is CASSTDRMSSYEQYF. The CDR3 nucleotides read TGTGCCAGCAGTACGGACAGGATGAGCTCCTACGAGCAGTACTTC.

CDR3: CATSRGRDAGLEQYF. The CDR3 DNA follows: TGTGCCACCAGCAGGGGAAGGGACGCCGGGCTCGAGCAGTACTTC. This chain links TRBV15 with TRBJ2-7; D tentatively fits TRBD1 or TRBD2 (5 bases each). CDR1 is LNHNV and CDR2 is YYDKDF in the germline V gene (reference sequence). The CDR3 loop spans 15 amino acids. V gave up 3 bases and J gave up 6 bases, with 18 bases separating them.

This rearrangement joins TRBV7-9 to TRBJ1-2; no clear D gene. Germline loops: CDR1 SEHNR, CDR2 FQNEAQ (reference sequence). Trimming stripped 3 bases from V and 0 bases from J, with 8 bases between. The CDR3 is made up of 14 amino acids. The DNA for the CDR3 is TGTGCCAGCAGCTTGACTGGGACTAACTATGGCTACACCTTC. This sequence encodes CASSLTGTNYGYTF.

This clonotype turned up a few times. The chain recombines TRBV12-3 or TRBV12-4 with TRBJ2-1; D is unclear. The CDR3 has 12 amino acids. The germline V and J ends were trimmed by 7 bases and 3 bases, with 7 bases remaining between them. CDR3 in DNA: TGTGCCAGCAAGGGAAGCTACAATGAGCAGTTCTTC. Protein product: CASKGSYNEQFF.

CDR3 sequence reads: CASSLGAGGRQPQHF. CDR3 coding DNA: TGTGCCAGCAGTTTAGGGGCAGGGGGCCGTCAGCCCCAGCATTTT. The chain carries TRBV12-3 or TRBV12-4 and TRBJ1-5; TRBD1 agrees at 8 bases. The V gene end was trimmed by 1 base and the J gene end by 6 bases; junction bases not matched to a gene: 5. The CDR3 is made up of 15 amino acids.

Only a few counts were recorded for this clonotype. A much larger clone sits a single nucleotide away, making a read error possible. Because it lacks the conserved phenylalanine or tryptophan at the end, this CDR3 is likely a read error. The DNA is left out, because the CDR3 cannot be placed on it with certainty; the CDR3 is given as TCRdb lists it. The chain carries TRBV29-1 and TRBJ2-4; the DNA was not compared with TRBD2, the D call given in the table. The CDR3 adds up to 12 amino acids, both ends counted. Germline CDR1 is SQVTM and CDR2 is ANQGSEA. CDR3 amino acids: CSVEDSGGAQLL.

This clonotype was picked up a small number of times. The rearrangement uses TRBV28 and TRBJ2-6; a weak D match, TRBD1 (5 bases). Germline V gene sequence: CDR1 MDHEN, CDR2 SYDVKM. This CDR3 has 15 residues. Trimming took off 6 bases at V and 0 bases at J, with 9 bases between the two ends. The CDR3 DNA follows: TGTGCCAGCAGCAACAGGCTCTCTGGGGCCAACGTCCTGACTTTC. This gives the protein CASSNRLSGANVLTF.

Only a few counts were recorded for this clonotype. CDR3 amino acids: CASSLGGVAETQYF. Written as DNA, the CDR3 is TGTGCCAGCAGCTTGGGCGGCGTGGCGGAGACCCAGTACTTC. The V gene is TRBV7-9, the J gene TRBJ2-5, with unresolved D. Germline CDR1 reads SEHNR; CDR2 reads FQNEAQ (reference sequence). The V gene lost 3 bases and the J gene lost 5 bases, with 13 bases spanning the gap. This CDR3 has 14 amino acids.

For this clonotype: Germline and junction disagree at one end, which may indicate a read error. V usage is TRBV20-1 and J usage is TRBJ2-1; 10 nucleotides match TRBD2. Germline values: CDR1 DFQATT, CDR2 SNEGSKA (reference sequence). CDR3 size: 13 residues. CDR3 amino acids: CSSSGSSYNEQFF. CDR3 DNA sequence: TGCAGTTCTAGCGGGAGCTCCTACAATGAGCAGTTCTTC.

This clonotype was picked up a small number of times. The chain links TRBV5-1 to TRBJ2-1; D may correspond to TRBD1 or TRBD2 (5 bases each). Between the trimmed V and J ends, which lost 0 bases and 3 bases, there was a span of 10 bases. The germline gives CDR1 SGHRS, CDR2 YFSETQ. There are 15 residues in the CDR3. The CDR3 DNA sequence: TGCGCCAGCAGCTTGGAGGGGACGAACTACAATGAGCAGTTCTTC. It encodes CASSLEGTNYNEQFF.

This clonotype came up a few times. The chain's CDR3 is CASVHGGCIANEQFF. The CDR3 nucleotides are TGCGCCAGCGTTCACGGAGGTTGTATAGCCAATGAGCAGTTCTTC. The chain recombines TRBV23-1 with TRBJ2-1; tentative D call: TRBD2 (5 bases). TRBV23-1 is labeled an ORF, and its function is uncertain. CDR3 length: 15 amino acids. Trimming removed 8 bases from V and 6 bases from J, with 20 bases in between.

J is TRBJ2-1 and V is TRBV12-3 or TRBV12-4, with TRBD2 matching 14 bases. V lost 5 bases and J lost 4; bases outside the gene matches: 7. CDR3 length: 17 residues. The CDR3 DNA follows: TGTGCCAGCAGTCCCCAGGGACTAGCGGGGGTGTACAATGAGCAGTTCTTC. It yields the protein CASSPQGLAGVYNEQFF.

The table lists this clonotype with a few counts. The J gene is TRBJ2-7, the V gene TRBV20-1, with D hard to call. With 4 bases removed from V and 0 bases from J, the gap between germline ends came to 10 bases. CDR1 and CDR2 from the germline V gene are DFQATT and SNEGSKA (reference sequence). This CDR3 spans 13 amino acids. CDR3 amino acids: CSATNYFSYEQYF. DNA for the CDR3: TGCAGTGCTACAAACTATTTCTCCTACGAGCAGTACTTC.

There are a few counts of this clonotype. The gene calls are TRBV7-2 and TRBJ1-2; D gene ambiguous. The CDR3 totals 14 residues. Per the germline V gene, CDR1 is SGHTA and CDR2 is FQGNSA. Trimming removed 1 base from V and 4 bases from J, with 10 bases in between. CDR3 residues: CASSLVRDIYGYTF. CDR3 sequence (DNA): TGTGCCAGCAGCTTAGTTAGAGACATCTATGGCTACACCTTC. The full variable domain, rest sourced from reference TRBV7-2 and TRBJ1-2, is GAGVSQSPSNKVTEKGKDVELRCDPISGHTALYWYRQSLGQGLEFLIYFQGNSAPDKSGLPSDRFSAERTGGSVSTLTIQRTQQEDSAVYLCASSLVRDIYGYTFGSGTRLTVV.

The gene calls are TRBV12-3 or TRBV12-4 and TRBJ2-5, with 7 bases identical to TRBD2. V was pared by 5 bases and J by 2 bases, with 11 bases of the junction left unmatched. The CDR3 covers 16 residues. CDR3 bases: TGTGCCAGCAGTCTGGGTATCACTAGCGCTCAAGAGACCCAGTACTTC. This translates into CASSLGITSAQETQYF.